One sample yielded the 24 T cell receptor beta chains listed below, sequenced in a study of PD-1 blockade in classical Hodgkin lymphoma. The repertoire was sequenced with immunoSEQ multiplex PCR; TCRdb's copy has only in-frame clones and lacks some. The table records about 27,000 clones, roughly 80% of them present only once. Each patient experienced a relapse that followed autologous stem cell transplantation, and brentuximab vedotin exposure varied. It was by magnetic negative selection that CD4+ T cells were purified from thawed PBMCs. The sequenced sample was CD4+ T cells from blood, obtained at baseline. These receptors were obtained from a human donor with classical Hodgkin lymphoma.

The CDR3 reads CASSTGTESTGELFF. DNA of the CDR3: TGTGCCAGTAGTACCGGGACGGAATCCACCGGGGAGCTGTTTTTT. The J gene is TRBJ2-2, the V gene TRBV19; the D gene could be TRBD1 or TRBD2 (5 bases each). CDR3 size: 15 residues. Germline CDR1 reads LNHDA; CDR2 reads SQIVND (reference sequence). The V and J ends lost 4 bases and 4 bases respectively, with 13 bases between them.

The rearrangement joins TRBV9 to TRBJ2-3, with 7 bases matching TRBD2. V trimming: 3 bases; J trimming: 2 bases; junction bases outside the gene matches: 6. CDR1 SGDLS and CDR2 YYNGEE come from the germline V gene. This CDR3 has 15 amino acids. The CDR3: CASSALGGVTDTQYF. The CDR3 DNA sequence: TGTGCCAGCAGCGCACTGGGGGGGGTCACAGATACGCAGTATTTT. Based on the CDR3 plus reference TRBV9 and TRBJ2-3, the full variable domain is DSGVTQTPKHLITATGQRVTLRCSPRSGDLSVYWYQQSLDQGLQFLIQYYNGEERAKGNILERFSAQQFPDLHSELNLSSLELGDSALYFCASSALGGVTDTQYFGPGTRLTVL.

This chain uses TRBV5-8 with TRBJ1-2; D remains ambiguous. The CDR3 extends over 13 amino acids. Per germline, CDR1 SGHTS and CDR2 YDEGEE. Trimming removed 2 bases at V and 0 bases at J, with 5 bases between. CDR3 in DNA: TGTGCCAGCAGCTTCGGAGCTAACTATGGCTACACCTTC. Its protein product is CASSFGANYGYTF.

The V gene is TRBV2, the J gene TRBJ1-1, with D perhaps matching TRBD1 (5 bases). Germline V gene sequence: CDR1 SNHLY, CDR2 FYNNEI. V lost 11 bases and J 7 bases, leaving 17 bases between the germline ends. This CDR3 comprises 12 residues. Here the CDR3 reads CAELGGAVEAFF. CDR3 coding DNA: TGTGCCGAGCTGGGGGGAGCGGTTGAAGCTTTCTTT.

This clone appeared a few times. The chain couples TRBV14 to TRBJ1-2; tentatively, D is TRBD1 (6 bases). The germline gives CDR1 SGHDN, CDR2 FVKESK. Between the trimmed V and J ends, which lost 4 bases and 11 bases, there was a span of 17 bases. The CDR3 is 13 amino acids. The CDR3 DNA reads as TGTGCCAGCAGCCGGACAGAATCTATCAGATACACCTTC. It specifies CASSRTESIRYTF.

This clone was counted only a few times. The V gene is TRBV7-3, the J gene TRBJ1-1, with 9 bases identical to TRBD1. Germline V gene data show CDR1 as SGHTA and CDR2 as FQGTGA. This CDR3 is built from 13 residues. V shed 5 bases, J shed 6 bases, and the junction held 4 bases outside the gene matches. CDR3 in DNA: TGTGCCAGCAGCAAAACAGGGGGCCCTGAAGCTTTCTTT. This gives the protein CASSKTGGPEAFF.

V and J are TRBV9 and TRBJ2-2; D possibly uses TRBD1 or TRBD2 (6 bases each). V gave up 0 bases and J gave up 4 bases, with 13 bases separating them. CDR1 is SGDLS, CDR2 YYNGEE, per germline. This CDR3 contains 16 residues. The chain's CDR3 is CASSVAGDFFTGELFF. The CDR3 DNA sequence: TGTGCCAGCAGCGTAGCAGGGGACTTCTTCACCGGGGAGCTGTTTTTT.

V usage is TRBV13 and J usage is TRBJ1-2; 7 nucleotides match TRBD1. V was pared by 5 bases and J by 5 bases, with 26 bases of the junction left unmatched. Germline lookup yields CDR1 PRHDT and CDR2 FYEKMQ (reference sequence). The CDR3 runs to 20 residues. The chain's CDR3 is CASSRPTHGPSSQGWYGYTF. CDR3 DNA: TGTGCCAGCAGCCGCCCAACACATGGGCCATCCTCACAGGGGTGGTATGGCTACACCTTC.

This chain links TRBV19 with TRBJ1-5, with a weak D call TRBD1 (6 bases). CDR1 is LNHDA, CDR2 SQIVND, per germline (reference sequence). The CDR3 runs to 15 residues. Trimming removed 4 bases at V and 7 bases at J, with 17 bases between. Here the CDR3 reads CASSTGTSGQQPQHF. The CDR3 DNA sequence: TGTGCCAGTAGTACCGGGACATCGGGGCAACAGCCCCAGCATTTT.

The chain carries TRBV7-2 and TRBJ1-1, with D perhaps TRBD1 (6 bases). V lost 2 bases and J lost 5, with 12 bases in between. The CDR3 extends over 14 amino acids. Germline V gene sequence: CDR1 SGHTA, CDR2 FQGNSA. The CDR3 here is CASSLKGGGTEAFF. The CDR3 DNA reads TGTGCCAGCAGCTTAAAGGGGGGCGGTACTGAAGCTTTCTTT.

In nucleotides, the CDR3 is TGTGCCACCAGCAGTCATGGACAGTTGGAGGGTTACGAGCAGTACTTC. This encodes CATSSHGQLEGYEQYF. The chain recombines TRBV15 with TRBJ2-7; D possibly matches TRBD1 or TRBD2 (6 bases each). The germline V gene encodes CDR1 LNHNV and CDR2 YYDKDF (reference sequence). This CDR3 region has 16 residues. V was trimmed by 3 bases and J by 4 bases, leaving 19 bases between them. Filled out from reference TRBV15 and TRBJ2-7, the complete variable domain reads DAMVIQNPRYQVTQFGKPVTLSCSQTLNHNVMYWYQQKSSQAPKLLFHYYDKDFNNEADTPDNFQSRRPNTSFCFLDIRSPGLGDTAMYLCATSSHGQLEGYEQYFGPGTRLTVT.

In this sample, this clone turned up once. This chain links TRBV7-2 with TRBJ2-7, with 7 bases fitting TRBD2. Germline CDR1 reads SGHTA; CDR2 reads FQGNSA. The junction had 7 bases not matched to a gene; V was cut back by 2 bases and J by 6 bases. The CDR3 sequence is 14 residues long. The CDR3 sequence is CASSLRGVSAEQYF. CDR3 sequence (DNA): TGTGCCAGCAGCTTACGGGGGGTGTCTGCCGAGCAGTACTTC.

The chain uses TRBV5-6 and TRBJ1-1; D remains unclear. Per the germline V gene, CDR1 is SGHDT and CDR2 is YYEEEE. V lost 4 bases, J lost 11 bases, and 21 bases lay in between. The CDR3 runs 14 residues. For the CDR3, the DNA is TGTGCCAGCAGCCTCGATAGGACTCCCGGTACCGCTTTCTTT. It codes for CASSLDRTPGTAFF.

The V call is TRBV18, the J call TRBJ1-2, with 10 positions matching TRBD1. With 6 bases clipped from V and 4 bases from J, the junction kept 11 bases outside the gene matches. There are 16 residues in the CDR3. Germline CDR1 is KGHSH and CDR2 is LQKENI. The CDR3 region is CASSSGTGVGSYGYTF. Written as DNA, the CDR3 is TGTGCCAGCTCCTCCGGGACAGGGGTCGGGAGCTATGGCTACACCTTC.

This clone was seen just once. V and J are TRBV27 and TRBJ2-1; 14 bases fit TRBD2. Germline V gene sequence: CDR1 MNHEY, CDR2 SMNVEV (reference sequence). With 5 bases clipped from V and 7 bases from J, the junction kept 10 bases outside the gene matches. There are 17 residues in the CDR3. For the CDR3, the DNA is TGTGCCAGCAGTCCCCCTCGACTAGCGGGGGGGAAAAATGAGCAGTTCTTC. Amino acids: CASSPPRLAGGKNEQFF.

V usage is TRBV5-8 and J usage is TRBJ2-7, with TRBD2 matching over 10 bases. Germline CDR1 and CDR2: SGHTS and YDEGEE. This CDR3 region has 18 residues. Trimming removed 6 bases from V and 0 bases from J; junction bases left unmatched: 15. CDR3 residues: CASTWDGSGGSSSYEQYF. CDR3 sequence (DNA): TGTGCCAGCACCTGGGACGGTAGCGGGGGGTCAAGCTCCTACGAGCAGTACTTC.

The chain's CDR3 is CASSKQVKQQSRANVLTF. CDR3 nucleotide sequence: TGTGCCAGCAGCAAACAAGTCAAGCAACAAAGTCGGGCCAACGTCCTGACTTTC. The chain has TRBV11-2 and TRBJ2-6; D gene ambiguous. The germline V gene encodes CDR1 SGHAT and CDR2 FQNNGV. The CDR3 length is 18 residues. V dropped 5 bases and J dropped 5 bases, with 22 bases sitting between them.

The rearrangement links TRBV7-2 to TRBJ1-1, with TRBD1 identical over 10 bases. The CDR3 loop spans 16 amino acids. From germline, CDR1 is SGHTA and CDR2 FQGNSA. With V trimmed by 11 bases and J by 6 bases, 18 bases remained unmatched. CDR3 nucleotide sequence: TGTGCCTCGAGTCAGGGACAGGGGAATGAATTCGCTGAAGCTTTCTTT. Translating gives CASSQGQGNEFAEAFF. Based on the CDR3 plus reference TRBV7-2 and TRBJ1-1, the full variable domain is GAGVSQSPSNKVTEKGKDVELRCDPISGHTALYWYRQSLGQGLEFLIYFQGNSAPDKSGLPSDRFSAERTGGSVSTLTIQRTQQEDSAVYLCASSQGQGNEFAEAFFGQGTRLTVV.

The chain recombines TRBV7-2 with TRBJ2-7; D uncertain. This CDR3 contains 13 residues. CDR1 is SGHTA and CDR2 is FQGNSA in the germline V gene. Trimming pared 7 bases from V and 4 bases from J, leaving 14 bases between. CDR3 residues: CASTLGSFYEQYF. The CDR3 DNA follows: TGTGCCAGCACCCTAGGATCATTTTACGAGCAGTACTTC.

The gene calls are TRBV6-5 and TRBJ2-3; 7 nucleotides agree with TRBD1. Per the germline V gene, CDR1 is MNHEY and CDR2 is SVGAGI. With V trimmed by 6 bases and J by 2 bases, 8 bases remained unmatched. The CDR3 loop spans 15 amino acids. The CDR3 nucleotides are TGTGCCAGCAGCCGGATGGGACAGCTCACAGATACGCAGTATTTT. Translating gives CASSRMGQLTDTQYF.

J is TRBJ2-2 and V is TRBV19; 7 bases map to TRBD1. Germline CDR1 reads LNHDA; CDR2 reads SQIVND (reference sequence). The CDR3 runs to 14 residues. V gave up 4 bases and J gave up 3 bases; unmatched junction bases: 2. The CDR3 here is CASSTDRDTGELFF. In DNA, the CDR3 is TGTGCCAGTAGTACCGACAGGGACACCGGGGAGCTGTTTTTT.

The V gene is TRBV6-6, the J gene TRBJ2-7; tentatively, D is TRBD1 (5 bases). The germline V gene encodes CDR1 MNHNY and CDR2 SVGAGI (reference sequence). CDR3 length equals 12 residues. Trimming left V 2 bases short and J 5 bases short, with 7 bases between. The CDR3 loop is CASSYRGDEQYF. DNA of the CDR3: TGTGCCAGCAGTTACAGGGGCGACGAGCAGTACTTC.

The chain recombines TRBV28 with TRBJ2-2, with 9 bases matching TRBD1. This CDR3 contains 13 residues. The J segment lost 4 bases and the V segment lost 11 bases, leaving 5 bases of the junction unmatched. Germline values: CDR1 MDHEN, CDR2 SYDVKM. The CDR3 loop reads CAPDRGSTGELFF. The CDR3 DNA sequence: TGTGCCCCGGACAGGGGAAGCACCGGGGAGCTGTTTTTT.

The gene calls are TRBV4-3 and TRBJ2-7; D perhaps matches TRBD1 (5 bases). Trimming took 0 bases from V and 4 from J, leaving 16 bases between them. In germline, CDR1 is LGHNA, CDR2 YSLEER. CDR3 length equals 16 residues. The CDR3, as DNA: TGCGCCAGCAGCCAAGATTGGGCGGTTAGGGGTTACGAGCAGTACTTC. Its translation is CASSQDWAVRGYEQYF.